This T cell receptor (beta chain) was identified in a study of cytomegalovirus exposure and HLA in healthy donors. General study findings and limits: HLA-A and HLA-B allele assignments for most subjects were reportedly predicted accurately using TCR beta sequences.

On this clone: Its antigen is not known.

Vbeta (60) and Jbeta (13) primers were used in the PCR. TCRdb keeps only in-frame clones here, not all; method: immunoSEQ multiplex PCR. The top ten clones hold 5.5% to 6% of a sample with roughly 140,000 clones, almost 85% of them seen once. Per germline, CDR1 SQVTM and CDR2 ANQGSEA. V lost 4 bases and J lost 5; bases outside the gene matches: 6. The CDR3 contains 14 residues. The rearrangement links TRBV29-1 to TRBJ1-5, with 9 bases fitting TRBD1. The material sequenced was PBMCs. This TCR derives from a man aged 25-40 years in good health and CMV-seropositive. CDR3 in amino acids: CSVGGDREDQPQHF. CDR3 DNA sequence: TGCAGCGTTGGAGGGGACAGGGAAGATCAGCCCCAGCATTTT.